These T cell receptor beta chains were read from a single sample in a study of Ad26.COV2.S vaccination and SARS-CoV-2 variants. Using immunoSEQ multiplex PCR, the repertoire was profiled, and TCRdb retains in-frame clones only, with some absent. The table lists more than 350,000 clones, 75% to 95% of them singletons, with 12% in the top ten. Here the sequenced sample was peripheral blood, taken in a trial of Ad26.COV2.S vaccine versus placebo. The receptors stem from a person aged 18-65 years who received the Ad26.COV2.S COVID-19 vaccine or a placebo. CDR3s include the opening cysteine and the closing phenylalanine or tryptophan. D genes are given only for firm matches. Only part of the rows carry a size: once, few, many, or a class if the clone is expanded.

size | D | J | V | DNA | CDR3
once | TRBD2 | TRBJ2-7 | TRBV4-3 | TGCGCCAGCAGCCATAACCGACTAGCGGGAGTCTACGAGCAGTACTTC | CASSHNRLAGVYEQYF
NA | TRBD2 | TRBJ2-5 | TRBV4-3 | TGCGCCAGCAGCCAAGATCGGGGACTAGAAGAGACCCAGTACTTC | CASSQDRGLEETQYF
NA | TRBD2 | TRBJ2-3 | TRBV29-1 | TGCAGCGTTGAAGGAGGACTAGCGAACACAGATACGCAGTATTTT | CSVEGGLANTDTQYF
NA | NA | TRBJ2-2 | TRBV5-4 | TGTGCCAGCAGCTTGAGCGGAGGGGACCCCACCGGGGAGCTGTTTTTT | CASSLSGGDPTGELFF
NA | NA | TRBJ2-1 | TRBV7-3 | TGTGCCAGCAGCTTGTACGGACCGTACAATGAGCAGTTCTTC | CASSLYGPYNEQFF
NA | TRBD2 | TRBJ2-5 | TRBV5-4 | TGTGCCAGCAGTCTACCCCTCGGGGGGGAGACCCAGTACTTC | CASSLPLGGETQYF
NA | NA | TRBJ2-1 | TRBV7-6 | TGTGCCAGCAGCTTGAGTTCGGTCCAGCGCCTCACACTCACCTACAATGAGCAGTTCTTC | CASSLSSVQRLTLTYNEQFF
NA | TRBD2 | TRBJ2-5 | TRBV5-1 | TGCGCCAGCAGCCCTGGACTAGCGGGAGAGACCCAGTACTTC | CASSPGLAGETQYF
NA | NA | TRBJ1-5 | TRBV25-1 | TGTGCCAGCAGTGACGGAGGGGCGAGTCAGCCCCAGCATTTT | CASSDGGASQPQHF
NA | TRBD2 | TRBJ2-2 | TRBV6-5 | TGTGCCAGCAGTTACTCGCTAGCGGGAGGAGGCGGGGAGCTGTTTTTT | CASSYSLAGGGGELFF
NA | TRBD2 | TRBJ2-7 | TRBV6-6 | TGTGCCAGCAGCCCTGGAGCGGGAGGGCCTAACTACGAGCAGTACTTC | CASSPGAGGPNYEQYF
NA | TRBD1 | TRBJ1-1 | TRBV6-6 | TGTGCCAGCAGATCCCACGCAGGGGGGAACACTGAAGCTTTCTTT | CASRSHAGGNTEAFF
NA | NA | TRBJ2-3 | TRBV6-2/TRBV6-3 | TGTGCCAGCAGTTTCGTAGGAGGGACAGATACGCAGTATTTT | CASSFVGGTDTQYF
NA | NA | TRBJ1-4 | TRBV5-1 | TGCGCCAGCAGTGGCAGACCTAATGAAAAACTGTTTTTT | CASSGRPNEKLFF
NA | TRBD1 | TRBJ2-1 | TRBV28 | TGTGCCAGCCCCTTAAGGGACAGGTCCTACAATGAGCAGTTCTTC | CASPLRDRSYNEQFF
NA | NA | TRBJ2-2 | TRBV29-1 | TGCAGCGCCACGGACCGTAACACCGGGGAGCTGTTTTTT | CSATDRNTGELFF
NA | TRBD2 | TRBJ2-1 | TRBV25-1 | TGTGCCAGCAGTGAATATGGCGGGAGGGGGGTAAATGAGCAGTTCTTC | CASSEYGGRGVNEQFF
NA | TRBD2 | TRBJ2-1 | TRBV18 | TGTGCCAGCTCACCACCGAGGACTAGCGGGAGTAAGAACAATGAGCAGTTCTTC | CASSPPRTSGSKNNEQFF
NA | NA | TRBJ1-2 | TRBV7-2 | TGTGCCAGCAGCCCCCACGGGGGGTCTAACTATGGCTACACCTTC | CASSPHGGSNYGYTF
NA | TRBD1 | TRBJ2-5 | TRBV27 | TGTGCCAGCAGTACACGACAGGGTGAAGAGACCCAGTACTTC | CASSTRQGEETQYF
NA | NA | TRBJ1-1 | TRBV6-4 | TGTGCCAGCAGTGACCCGTACGGTGAAGCTTTCTTT | CASSDPYGEAFF
NA | NA | TRBJ1-5 | TRBV19 | TGTGCCAGTAGTAGGGACAGCAATCAGCCCCAGCATTTT | CASSRDSNQPQHF
NA | NA | TRBJ1-2 | TRBV5-4 | TGTGCCAGCAGCCTCCAGGGCTATGGCTACACCTTC | CASSLQGYGYTF
NA | NA | TRBJ2-7 | TRBV11-2 | TGTGCCAGCAGCTTACCCCACTACGAGCAGTACTTC | CASSLPHYEQYF
few | TRBD2 | TRBJ2-3 | TRBV27 | TGTGCCAGCAGTGCGCGGGAGGGTGGGACAGATACGCAGTATTTT | CASSAREGGTDTQYF
once | NA | TRBJ2-1 | TRBV3-1/TRBV3-2 | TGTGCCAGCAGCCAAGAGCCAGCGTTCTACAATGAGCAGTTCTTC | CASSQEPAFYNEQFF
NA | TRBD1 | TRBJ2-5 | TRBV5-5 | TGTGCCAGCAGCGCGTACGGGACCGGGACAGGGGCCGCTGAGGGGGACTTC | CASSAYGTGTGAAEGDF
NA | NA | TRBJ2-3 | TRBV9 | TGTGCCAGCAGCGTAATATTGGTCCTGATTACTCGGGAGCCCACTAGCACAGATACGCAGTATTTT | CASSVILVLITREPTSTDTQYF
once | NA | TRBJ2-7 | TRBV5-1 | TGCGCCAGCAGCTTCGACAGTACCTACGAGCAGTACTTC | CASSFDSTYEQYF
NA | TRBD2 | TRBJ2-2 | TRBV5-4 | TGTGCCAGCAGCTTGGGGGAGCGGGAATCGAACACCGGGGAGCTGTTTTTT | CASSLGERESNTGELFF
NA | NA | TRBJ2-1 | TRBV10-3 | TGTGCCATCAGTGAGTCTAGGTTAGAGCAGTTCTTC | CAISESRLEQFF
NA | NA | TRBJ1-1 | TRBV18 | TGTGCCAGCTCACCACCCCACGGTGGGAACACTGAAGCTTTCTTT | CASSPPHGGNTEAFF
NA | TRBD2 | TRBJ2-5 | TRBV9 | TGTGCCAGCAGCCCACGGACTAGCGGGAGCAGGGAGACCCAGTACTTC | CASSPRTSGSRETQYF
NA | NA | TRBJ1-2 | TRBV28 | TGTGCCAGCAGGCACTGGACAGCGCCCCACTATGGCTACACCTTC | CASRHWTAPHYGYTF
NA | TRBD2 | TRBJ2-1 | TRBV11-3 | TGTGCCATTCCGCTGTCAGCGGGGCCCTACAATGAGCAGTTCTTC | CAIPLSAGPYNEQFF
NA | NA | TRBJ1-4 | TRBV6-6 | TGTGCCAGCAGTTACTCACAGAATGAAAAACTGTTTTTT | CASSYSQNEKLFF
NA | NA | TRBJ1-6 | TRBV12-3/TRBV12-4 | TGTGCCAGCAAGGACAGTGCTAATTCACCCCTCCACTTT | CASKDSANSPLHF
NA | NA | TRBJ1-5 | TRBV18 | TGTGCCAGCTCACCACCAGCGGGTCAGCCCCAGCATTTT | CASSPPAGQPQHF
once | TRBD1 | TRBJ2-7 | TRBV29-1 | TGCAGCGTTCCGGGACAGGGGGGTTACGAGCAGTACTTC | CSVPGQGGYEQYF
NA | NA | TRBJ2-2 | TRBV7-2 | TGTGCCAGCAGGCCAGGACCCGGAGGTACCGGGGAGCTGTTTTTT | CASRPGPGGTGELFF
NA | TRBD2 | TRBJ2-7 | TRBV6-2/TRBV6-3 | TGTGCCAGCAGTTACTCGTCCCCTAGCGGCTACGAGCAGTACTTC | CASSYSSPSGYEQYF
NA | TRBD2 | TRBJ2-5 | TRBV11-2 | TGTGCCAGCAGCGAAGGGACTAGCGGGAGGTACCAAGAGACCCAGTACTTC | CASSEGTSGRYQETQYF
NA | NA | TRBJ1-6 | TRBV6-4 | TGTGCCAGCAGTGACTCGATAACGGGTTCACCCCTCCACTTT | CASSDSITGSPLHF
NA | TRBD1 | TRBJ1-1 | TRBV6-5 | TGTGCCAGCAGTTACCGGACAGGGCCTGAAGCTTTCTTT | CASSYRTGPEAFF
NA | NA | TRBJ2-3 | TRBV12-3/TRBV12-4 | TGTGCCAGCAGCATCCGGGGTACAACGCAGTATTTT | CASSIRGTTQYF
NA | TRBD1 | TRBJ1-2 | TRBV19 | TGTGCCAGTAGTATAGGGGGACAGGCTGAGACTAACTATGGCTACACCTTC | CASSIGGQAETNYGYTF
NA | TRBD2 | TRBJ2-7 | TRBV5-8 | TGTGCCAGCAGCAGAGAACTCACTAGCGGGGGAGCCTACGAGCAGTACTTC | CASSRELTSGGAYEQYF
NA | TRBD1 | TRBJ2-7 | TRBV4-1 | TGCGCCAGCAGCCAGGGGACAGGGAATAGGGACGAGCAGTACTTC | CASSQGTGNRDEQYF
NA | TRBD1 | TRBJ2-5 | TRBV6-5 | TGTGCCAGCAGTTACGGCGGGACAGGGGGAGAGACCCAGTACTTC | CASSYGGTGGETQYF
NA | TRBD1 | TRBJ2-6 | TRBV18 | TGTGCCAGCTCACAGGGACAGGCGAGCTCTGGGGCCAACGTCCTGACTTTC | CASSQGQASSGANVLTF
few | TRBD1 | TRBJ2-2 | TRBV2 | TGTGCCAGCTCAGCTGCGACAGGGGGTCCCGGGGAGCTGTTTTTT | CASSAATGGPGELFF
NA | NA | TRBJ2-2 | TRBV10-3 | TGTGCCATCAGTGGAGGCACAGCTTTCACCGGGGAGCTGTTTTTT | CAISGGTAFTGELFF
NA | TRBD1 | TRBJ2-5 | TRBV5-5 | TGTGCCAGCAGCTCGCTGGGACAGCAAGAGACCCAGTACTTC | CASSSLGQQETQYF